This TCR beta chain emerged from a study of HIV-infected children after antiretroviral therapy interruption. About the research overall: Median age was about 9.5 years (interruption) and about 8 years (continuous). Weeks 0, 12, interruption end (24 or 48), and about 3 years post-study gave interruption-arm samples. Samples from the continuous-treatment group were taken at weeks 0, 48 and 150.

Between the trimmed V and J ends, which lost 4 bases and 0 bases, there was a span of 12 bases. The CDR3 runs to 15 residues. This clonotype was seen repeatedly, ten times or more. Treatment given: PENTA 11 planned treatment interruption arm or continuous ART arm. Participants had taken at least three-drug ART for at least 24 weeks. Unique molecular identifiers were included in an RNA-based 3' RACE TCR library. TCRdb itself ran the 3' RACE reads through MiXCR, one entry per CDR3 protein. The table has about 89,000 distinct CDR3 sequences, 6% to 8.5% seen once. The specimen comprised CD45RA+ CD4+ T cells from PBMCs, pooled from several time points, sampled from a donor given antiretroviral therapy, either interrupted or continuous. As for subset: naive CD4+ CD45RA+ CD45RO- T cells. J is TRBJ2-5 and V is TRBV12-3 or TRBV12-4; tentative D call: TRBD1 (6 bases). The source is a pool of human donors with HIV. Written as DNA, the CDR3 is TGTGCCAGCAGTTCCTACCGGGACAACCAAGAGACCCAGTACTTC. It specifies CASSSYRDNQETQYF.